This is a list of T cell receptor beta chains from one sample in a study of shared clonotypes between healthy human individuals. Generated by immunoSEQ multiplex PCR, the TCRdb table keeps only in-frame clones and is missing some. The data hold 2 million or so clones, with 90% to 95% observed a single time. Sequencing was done on a sample of naive CD4+ T cells sorted from blood. The receptor source for this set is a man younger than 30 in good health. Each CDR3 is given without its conserved first and last residue. Fields, in order: CDR3 protein, clone size, V gene, J gene. Not every row has a clone size; where given, it reads once, few, many or a size class.

CDR3aa: ASRAPGRGRETQY; abundance: .; v_gene: TRBV2; j_gene: TRBJ2-5
CDR3aa: ASSKATVMNTEAF; abundance: .; v_gene: TRBV21-1; j_gene: TRBJ1-1
CDR3aa: ASSSRVHYGYT; abundance: .; v_gene: TRBV5-4; j_gene: TRBJ1-2
CDR3aa: ASSGQYEQY; abundance: few; v_gene: TRBV2; j_gene: .
CDR3aa: ASSPLAGGGETQY; abundance: .; v_gene: TRBV7-6; j_gene: TRBJ2-5
CDR3aa: ASGRRGKGQPQH; abundance: .; v_gene: TRBV12-5; j_gene: TRBJ1-5
CDR3aa: ASSPVGQLGSEQY; abundance: .; v_gene: TRBV18; j_gene: TRBJ2-7
CDR3aa: ASSQVLGETQY; abundance: .; v_gene: TRBV4-1; j_gene: TRBJ2-5
CDR3aa: ASSRTGLDNEQF; abundance: .; v_gene: TRBV6-5; j_gene: TRBJ2-1
CDR3aa: ASSPPKVASNTEAF; abundance: .; v_gene: TRBV6-6; j_gene: TRBJ1-1
CDR3aa: ASSVGGLGNEQF; abundance: .; v_gene: TRBV5-1; j_gene: TRBJ2-1
CDR3aa: ASSWISGADEQF; abundance: .; v_gene: TRBV5-1; j_gene: TRBJ2-1
CDR3aa: ASSERGIGYGYT; abundance: .; v_gene: TRBV2; j_gene: TRBJ1-2
CDR3aa: AWSNIQRTDTQY; abundance: .; v_gene: TRBV30; j_gene: TRBJ2-3
CDR3aa: ASSPWTPNTEAF; abundance: .; v_gene: TRBV7-9; j_gene: TRBJ1-1
CDR3aa: TSSPGAQGDEQY; abundance: .; v_gene: TRBV1; j_gene: TRBJ2-7
CDR3aa: ASSSRTNSYEQY; abundance: once; v_gene: TRBV5-1; j_gene: TRBJ2-7
CDR3aa: ASSPKGRGNTGELF; abundance: .; v_gene: TRBV18; j_gene: TRBJ2-2
CDR3aa: AWAIGPQKSEQY; abundance: .; v_gene: TRBV30; j_gene: TRBJ2-7
CDR3aa: ASSLDRGGNQPQH; abundance: .; v_gene: TRBV5-1; j_gene: TRBJ1-5
CDR3aa: ASSLLSTGNTIY; abundance: .; v_gene: TRBV28; j_gene: TRBJ1-3
CDR3aa: ASSIGTRDTQY; abundance: .; v_gene: TRBV11-3; j_gene: TRBJ2-3
CDR3aa: AWGNPGQVPEKLF; abundance: .; v_gene: TRBV30; j_gene: TRBJ1-4
CDR3aa: ASSVGHKGVPQH; abundance: .; v_gene: TRBV6-5; j_gene: TRBJ1-5
CDR3aa: AWSPGRSYNSPLH; abundance: .; v_gene: TRBV30; j_gene: TRBJ1-6
CDR3aa: ASRQGASYGYT; abundance: .; v_gene: TRBV2; j_gene: TRBJ1-2
CDR3aa: ASSLTEGYGYT; abundance: .; v_gene: TRBV7-3; j_gene: TRBJ1-2
CDR3aa: ASSAGPSDT; abundance: .; v_gene: TRBV6-6; j_gene: TRBJ1-2
CDR3aa: ASSRESEQY; abundance: .; v_gene: TRBV7-9; j_gene: TRBJ2-7
CDR3aa: ASGQGFMNTEAF; abundance: .; v_gene: TRBV6-5; j_gene: TRBJ1-1
CDR3aa: ASSPGQGASPLH; abundance: .; v_gene: TRBV18; j_gene: TRBJ1-6
CDR3aa: ASSLEGGQPQY; abundance: .; v_gene: TRBV7-3; j_gene: TRBJ2-7
CDR3aa: ASTGSYEQY; abundance: .; v_gene: TRBV6-1; j_gene: TRBJ2-7
CDR3aa: ATGLADTGELF; abundance: .; v_gene: TRBV10-3; j_gene: TRBJ2-2
CDR3aa: AISGILAGGGTEQY; abundance: once; v_gene: TRBV10-3; j_gene: TRBJ2-7
CDR3aa: ASNFNLAGGYEQY; abundance: .; v_gene: TRBV7-2; j_gene: TRBJ2-7
CDR3aa: ASTLGGANTEAF; abundance: .; v_gene: TRBV9; j_gene: TRBJ1-1
CDR3aa: ASRTQGAADTQY; abundance: .; v_gene: TRBV5-1; j_gene: TRBJ2-3
CDR3aa: ASSLGGQGNIQY; abundance: .; v_gene: TRBV5-1; j_gene: TRBJ2-4
CDR3aa: ASGRTGNTGELF; abundance: .; v_gene: TRBV5-1; j_gene: TRBJ2-2
CDR3aa: ATSRRQGTTNEKLF; abundance: .; v_gene: TRBV15; j_gene: TRBJ1-4
CDR3aa: AIKGFDTGGDGYT; abundance: .; v_gene: TRBV10-3; j_gene: TRBJ1-2
CDR3aa: ASSDRRLGAYNEQF; abundance: .; v_gene: TRBV10-1; j_gene: TRBJ2-1
CDR3aa: ASSEDRGLSPLH; abundance: once; v_gene: TRBV2; j_gene: TRBJ1-6
CDR3aa: ASGLTSLAGATDTQY; abundance: .; v_gene: TRBV12-5; j_gene: TRBJ2-3
CDR3aa: ASSSAGGANSPLH; abundance: few; v_gene: TRBV2; j_gene: TRBJ1-6
CDR3aa: ASSVASGGNTGELF; abundance: .; v_gene: TRBV9; j_gene: TRBJ2-2
CDR3aa: AISERWTPGNEQF; abundance: .; v_gene: TRBV10-3; j_gene: TRBJ2-1
CDR3aa: AISSTGVNTIY; abundance: .; v_gene: TRBV10-3; j_gene: TRBJ1-3
CDR3aa: ASSSGAASSYNSPLH; abundance: .; v_gene: TRBV28; j_gene: TRBJ1-6
CDR3aa: ASSDSPGGSTDTQY; abundance: .; v_gene: TRBV9; j_gene: TRBJ2-3
CDR3aa: ASAGNSGANVLT; abundance: .; v_gene: TRBV2; j_gene: TRBJ2-6
CDR3aa: ASSIGLAGGYTGELF; abundance: .; v_gene: TRBV5-1; j_gene: TRBJ2-2